Listed below are T cell receptor beta chains from one sample, sequenced in a study of blood T cell repertoires in COVID-19. Sequencing used immunoSEQ multiplex PCR; TCRdb keeps in-frame clones, though not all of them. This sample has 180,000 or so clones, with roughly nine tenths found just once. Sample: peripheral blood. The receptors shown here come from a man in his forties or fifties with acute or convalescent COVID-19. CDR3s include the opening cysteine and the closing phenylalanine or tryptophan. Each record gives: V gene, D gene, J gene, clone size, CDR3 protein, CDR3 DNA. The D gene is left open where the match is weak. Rows give clone size only sometimes, using once, few, many, or a class for an expanded clone.

v_gene: TRBV7-9
d_gene: NA
j_gene: TRBJ1-2
abundance: few
CDR3aa: CASSADSLYGYTF
CDR3nt: TGTGCCAGCAGTGCTGACAGCCTCTATGGCTACACCTTC

v_gene: TRBV7-9
d_gene: NA
j_gene: TRBJ2-2
abundance: NA
CDR3aa: CASGLNTGELFF
CDR3nt: TGTGCCAGCGGCCTGAACACCGGGGAGCTGTTTTTT

v_gene: TRBV6-5
d_gene: TRBD1
j_gene: TRBJ1-3
abundance: few
CDR3aa: CASRPDRGPGNTIYF
CDR3nt: TGTGCCAGCAGACCCGACAGGGGGCCCGGAAACACCATATATTTT

v_gene: TRBV5-1
d_gene: TRBD1
j_gene: TRBJ1-1
abundance: NA
CDR3aa: CASSQRGPNTEAFF
CDR3nt: TGCGCCAGCAGCCAGAGGGGGCCAAACACTGAAGCTTTCTTT

v_gene: TRBV3-1/TRBV3-2
d_gene: TRBD1
j_gene: TRBJ2-3
abundance: NA
CDR3aa: CASSQTGQRSTDTQYF
CDR3nt: TGTGCCAGCAGCCAAACGGGACAGCGGAGTACAGATACGCAGTATTTT

v_gene: TRBV6-4
d_gene: TRBD2
j_gene: TRBJ2-1
abundance: NA
CDR3aa: CASSPNGLVGEQFF
CDR3nt: TGTGCCAGCAGTCCGAACGGACTAGTTGGTGAGCAGTTCTTC

v_gene: TRBV10-2
d_gene: NA
j_gene: TRBJ2-1
abundance: NA
CDR3aa: CASRSLDNEQFF
CDR3nt: TGCGCCAGCCGATCCTTAGACAATGAGCAGTTCTTC

v_gene: TRBV28
d_gene: TRBD2
j_gene: TRBJ2-3
abundance: NA
CDR3aa: CASIPRGGAPVRQYF
CDR3nt: TGTGCCAGCATCCCGCGCGGGGGGGCCCCCGTTCGGCAGTATTTT

v_gene: TRBV18
d_gene: NA
j_gene: TRBJ1-3
abundance: once
CDR3aa: CASSPEGTISGNTIYF
CDR3nt: TGTGCCAGCTCACCCGAAGGGACAATCTCTGGAAACACCATATATTTT

v_gene: TRBV4-2
d_gene: NA
j_gene: TRBJ2-1
abundance: NA
CDR3aa: CASSREPHNEQFF
CDR3nt: TGTGCCAGCAGCCGGGAGCCGCACAATGAGCAGTTCTTC

v_gene: TRBV10-3
d_gene: NA
j_gene: TRBJ1-5
abundance: NA
CDR3aa: CATKSGTFDQPQHF
CDR3nt: TGTGCCACCAAATCCGGGACATTTGATCAGCCCCAGCATTTT

v_gene: TRBV19
d_gene: NA
j_gene: TRBJ1-2
abundance: once
CDR3aa: CASSNYNSGTNDYTF
CDR3nt: TGTGCCAGTAGTAATTACAATTCTGGGACAAATGACTACACCTTC

v_gene: TRBV6-4
d_gene: TRBD1
j_gene: TRBJ1-1
abundance: NA
CDR3aa: CASSDRQGTAFF
CDR3nt: TGTGCCAGCAGTGATCGACAGGGGACGGCTTTCTTT

v_gene: TRBV12-3/TRBV12-4
d_gene: NA
j_gene: TRBJ1-1
abundance: NA
CDR3aa: CASRGRAPEAFF
CDR3nt: TGTGCCAGCAGAGGCAGGGCCCCTGAAGCTTTCTTT

v_gene: TRBV4-1
d_gene: TRBD1
j_gene: TRBJ1-2
abundance: NA
CDR3aa: CASSQAPAGTGNYGYTF
CDR3nt: TGCGCCAGCAGCCAGGCTCCGGCCGGGACAGGGAACTATGGCTACACCTTC

v_gene: TRBV5-5
d_gene: NA
j_gene: TRBJ2-3
abundance: NA
CDR3aa: CASFYTGAGTDTQYF
CDR3nt: TGTGCCAGCTTCTATACTGGGGCCGGCACAGATACGCAGTATTTT

v_gene: TRBV10-1
d_gene: TRBD1
j_gene: TRBJ1-2
abundance: NA
CDR3aa: CASSPDRVPLLYGYTF
CDR3nt: TGCGCCAGCAGCCCGGACAGGGTGCCCCTGTTGTATGGCTACACCTTC

v_gene: TRBV5-1
d_gene: NA
j_gene: TRBJ2-2
abundance: once
CDR3aa: CASSWGPAGELFF
CDR3nt: TGCGCCAGCAGCTGGGGCCCCGCCGGGGAGCTGTTTTTT

v_gene: TRBV5-1
d_gene: NA
j_gene: TRBJ1-6
abundance: NA
CDR3aa: CASSPLGGARNNSPLHF
CDR3nt: TGCGCCAGCAGCCCCCTCGGGGGGGCGCGTAATAATTCACCCCTCCACTTT

v_gene: TRBV10-3
d_gene: NA
j_gene: TRBJ2-5
abundance: NA
CDR3aa: CAISLIADQETQYF
CDR3nt: TGTGCCATCAGTTTGATAGCGGACCAAGAGACCCAGTACTTC

v_gene: TRBV9
d_gene: TRBD2
j_gene: TRBJ2-1
abundance: NA
CDR3aa: CASSEGTILYNEQFF
CDR3nt: TGTGCCAGCAGCGAGGGGACTATCTTATACAATGAGCAGTTCTTC

v_gene: TRBV7-2
d_gene: NA
j_gene: TRBJ1-2
abundance: once
CDR3aa: CASSLRQGTAGYTF
CDR3nt: TGTGCCAGCAGCCTACGCCAGGGGACCGCCGGCTACACCTTC

v_gene: TRBV7-9
d_gene: TRBD1
j_gene: TRBJ1-2
abundance: NA
CDR3aa: CASSRTGNNYGYTF
CDR3nt: TGTGCCAGCAGCAGGACAGGGAATAACTATGGCTACACCTTC

v_gene: TRBV6-5
d_gene: TRBD2
j_gene: TRBJ2-1
abundance: NA
CDR3aa: CASSSTSGAYNEQFF
CDR3nt: TGTGCCAGCAGTTCGACTAGCGGGGCTTACAATGAGCAGTTCTTC

v_gene: TRBV20-1
d_gene: NA
j_gene: TRBJ2-7
abundance: once
CDR3aa: CSASRTMDSSYEQYF
CDR3nt: TGCAGTGCTAGTCGGACCATGGACAGCTCCTACGAGCAGTACTTC

v_gene: TRBV5-1
d_gene: NA
j_gene: TRBJ2-5
abundance: few
CDR3aa: CASSLGLGIGQETQYF
CDR3nt: TGCGCCAGCAGCCTCGGACTGGGAATAGGGCAAGAGACCCAGTACTTC

v_gene: TRBV4-3
d_gene: TRBD1
j_gene: TRBJ1-1
abundance: NA
CDR3aa: CASSLGTARRYTEAFF
CDR3nt: TGCGCCAGCAGCCTTGGGACAGCCCGGCGGTACACTGAAGCTTTCTTT

v_gene: TRBV10-2
d_gene: TRBD2
j_gene: TRBJ2-7
abundance: NA
CDR3aa: CASLDRASGVTEQYF
CDR3nt: TGCGCCAGCTTGGACCGCGCTAGCGGGGTCACGGAGCAGTACTTC

v_gene: TRBV19
d_gene: TRBD1
j_gene: TRBJ1-1
abundance: few
CDR3aa: CASGEDRVHPEAFF
CDR3nt: TGTGCCAGTGGGGAGGACAGGGTTCACCCTGAAGCTTTCTTT

v_gene: TRBV6-5
d_gene: NA
j_gene: TRBJ1-4
abundance: NA
CDR3aa: CASRPSGGDEKLFF
CDR3nt: TGTGCCAGCAGACCTTCGGGGGGTGATGAAAAACTGTTTTTT

v_gene: TRBV7-2
d_gene: NA
j_gene: TRBJ2-5
abundance: NA
CDR3aa: CASSPTTVETQYF
CDR3nt: TGTGCCAGCAGCCCTACTACCGTAGAGACCCAGTACTTC

v_gene: TRBV7-9
d_gene: TRBD2
j_gene: TRBJ2-2
abundance: NA
CDR3aa: CASSYRTSGGAELFF
CDR3nt: TGTGCCAGCAGCTACCGGACTAGCGGGGGTGCGGAGCTGTTTTTT